These 28 T cell receptor beta chains were all obtained from the same sample, sequenced in a study of T cells in Graves' hyperthyroidism and ophthalmopathy. TCR beta CDR3 sequences were amplified from RNA transcripts. HTBI primers were employed in a first-round RT-PCR of the TCR CDR3. MiXCR, run by TCRdb on the multiplex PCR reads, gives a single entry per CDR3 protein. This repertoire shows about 260,000 distinct CDR3 sequences, less than 30% found once; its top ten account for 20% to 30%. Input material: blood. The receptors derive from a middle-aged man with Graves' hyperthyroidism that later progressed to Graves' ophthalmopathy.

This clonotype was picked up many times. The V and J genes are TRBV29-1 and TRBJ1-3; TRBD1 might be the D (6 bases). Germline V CDR1 and CDR2: SQVTM, ANQGSEA. The CDR3 has 15 residues. V shed 8 bases and J shed 6 bases, with 23 bases lying between them. CDR3 residues: CSIGHESGGANTIYF. The DNA of the CDR3 is TGCAGCATCGGACACGAGAGTGGGGGGGCAAACACCATATATTTT.

Only a few counts were recorded for this clonotype. The V call is TRBV20-1, the J call TRBJ2-5, with D unresolved. Trimming pared 3 bases from V and 2 bases from J, leaving 13 bases between. Germline CDR1 DFQATT, CDR2 SNEGSKA (reference sequence). This CDR3 region has 14 residues. CDR3 protein: CSASEWVGQETQYF. The CDR3 DNA reads TGCAGTGCTAGTGAGTGGGTCGGGCAAGAGACCCAGTACTTC.

This clonotype was seen ten or more times. The rearrangement links TRBV11-1 to TRBJ1-2; 8 nucleotides match TRBD1. CDR3 size: 13 residues. From germline, CDR1 is SGHAT and CDR2 FQDESV (reference sequence). With V trimmed by 5 bases and J by 8 bases, 7 bases remained unmatched. The CDR3: CASSAGTGQGYTF. The CDR3 DNA follows: TGTGCCAGCAGCGCCGGGACAGGCCAAGGCTACACCTTC.

This clonotype was seen repeatedly, ten times or more. This sequence may be a read error, since a much larger clone differs from it by one base. The rearrangement joins TRBV6-1 to TRBJ2-7, with 11 bases fitting TRBD1. The germline gives CDR1 MNHNS, CDR2 SASEGT. J was trimmed by 4 bases and V by 3 bases; bases with no gene match: 5. The CDR3 length is 15 residues. The CDR3 spells CASSDQGQGGYEQYF. CDR3 nucleotides: TGTGCCAGCAGTGATCAGGGACAGGGGGGTTACGAGCAGTACTTC.

This clonotype was seen a few times. The junction and the germline gene differ at one end; a read error may be behind it. V gene TRBV5-1 combines with J gene TRBJ2-5; a weak D match, TRBD2 (5 bases). Germline loops: CDR1 SGHRS, CDR2 YFSETQ. This CDR3 contains 13 residues. The DNA for the CDR3 is TGCGCCAGTAACTCCTTACCCGGGGAGACCCAGCACTTC. Translating it yields CASNSLPGETQHF.

The chain carries TRBV4-2 and TRBJ1-1; the match to TRBD1 covers 9 bases. This CDR3 region has 16 residues. The V and J ends lost 4 bases and 5 bases, in that order; junction bases with no gene match: 11. Germline assignment: CDR1 LGHNA and CDR2 YNFKEQ. CDR3 loop: CASSRPPGQGSTEAFF. CDR3 bases: TGTGCCAGCAGCCGACCACCGGGACAGGGATCGACTGAAGCTTTCTTT.

This clonotype was observed many times. The V and J genes are TRBV4-2 and TRBJ2-2; 10 bases fit TRBD2. Looked up from germline, CDR1 is LGHNA and CDR2 is YNFKEQ. V lost 0 bases and J lost 3; bases outside the gene matches: 13. The CDR3 has 20 amino acids. CDR3 residues: CASSQDLYTSGIAYTGELFF. The CDR3 region has the DNA TGTGCCAGCAGCCAAGATCTGTATACTAGCGGGATAGCATACACCGGGGAGCTGTTTTTT.

The chain uses TRBV5-1 and TRBJ1-2; tentatively, D is TRBD1 (5 bases). V dropped 7 bases and J dropped 8 bases, with 24 bases sitting between them. The CDR3 sequence is 15 residues long. The germline CDR1 and CDR2 sequences are SGHRS and YFSETQ. CDR3: CASAADGDGFRGYTF. DNA for the CDR3: TGCGCCAGCGCGGCAGACGGGGACGGGTTTCGGGGCTACACCTTC.

This clonotype was detected ten times or more. The rearrangement links TRBV27 to TRBJ1-1; no definite D call. Per the germline V gene, CDR1 is MNHEY and CDR2 is SMNVEV (reference sequence). This CDR3 is 14 amino acids long. V was clipped by 0 bases and J by 0 bases, with 5 bases between them. CDR3 sequence (DNA): TGTGCCAGCAGTTTATCAGGCATGAACACTGAAGCTTTCTTT. This gives the protein CASSLSGMNTEAFF.

There are a few counts of this clonotype. The chain joins TRBV6-2 or TRBV6-3 to TRBJ2-5; tentatively, D is TRBD1 or TRBD2 (5 bases each). With 6 bases removed from V and 0 bases from J, the gap between germline ends came to 17 bases. The CDR3 runs to 16 residues. Germline V gene data show CDR1 as MNHEY and CDR2 as SVGEGT. DNA for the CDR3: TGTGCCAGCAGGACTTGGTCGGGGCTAGACCAAGAGACCCAGTACTTC. This encodes CASRTWSGLDQETQYF.

The chain employs TRBV6-5 and TRBJ2-7, with D possibly TRBD1 on 6 matching bases. The CDR3 has 14 residues. Trimming left V 6 bases short and J 0 bases short, with 12 bases between. The germline V gene encodes CDR1 MNHEY and CDR2 SVGAGI. CDR3 in DNA: TGTGCCAGCAGCTTAGAGACAGGCTCCTACGAGCAGTACTTC. It is translated as CASSLETGSYEQYF.

This clonotype has a count of ten or more. At one boundary the junction diverges from the germline segment, which might be a read error. The chain is built from TRBV7-7 and TRBJ2-5, with TRBD2 matching over 11 bases. CDR3 size: 20 residues. From germline, CDR1 is SSHAT and CDR2 FNYEAQ (reference sequence). For the CDR3, the DNA is TGTGCTAGCAGCTTAGTTGTGGCTAGCGGGAGGTCCATCCCGCAAGAGACCCAGTACTTC. This encodes CASSLVVASGRSIPQETQYF.

In this sample, this clonotype turned up many times. This chain uses TRBV28 with TRBJ2-7, with TRBD2 identical over 8 bases. Germline V CDR1 and CDR2: MDHEN, SYDVKM. The CDR3 is 15 residues long. V shed 6 bases, J shed 2 bases, and the junction held 9 bases outside the gene matches. DNA of the CDR3: TGTGCCAGCAGCCGTCACCCGGGACTAGCCTACGAGCAGTACTTC. Translated: CASSRHPGLAYEQYF. The full variable domain, completed using reference TRBV28 and TRBJ2-7, is DVKVTQSSRYLVKRTGEKVFLECVQDMDHENMFWYRQDPGLGLRLIYFSYDVKMKEKGDIPEGYSVSREKKERFSLILESASTNQTSMYLCASSRHPGLAYEQYFGPGTRLTVT.

The genes are TRBV12-3 or TRBV12-4 and TRBJ2-7; 10 bases match TRBD2. The CDR3 spans 13 residues. After removal of 6 bases from V and 4 bases from J, the junction contained 3 bases not matched to a gene. This chain's CDR3 is CASRPSGSYEQYF. Written as DNA, the CDR3 is TGTGCCAGCAGACCTAGCGGGAGTTACGAGCAGTACTTC.

This chain links TRBV12-3 or TRBV12-4 with TRBJ2-7; 9 bases fit TRBD2. J gave up 4 bases and V 5 bases, and 6 bases lay outside the gene matches. The CDR3 is 14 residues long. The CDR3 here is CASSAGGTRYEQYF. In DNA form, the CDR3 reads TGTGCCAGCAGTGCGGGAGGGACGCGGTACGAGCAGTACTTC.

The genes are TRBV12-3 or TRBV12-4 and TRBJ2-7, with D possibly being TRBD2 (5 bases). Trimming pared 6 bases from V and 12 bases from J, leaving 18 bases between. The CDR3 is made up of 12 amino acids. CDR3 loop: CASSAERARWYF. The CDR3 region has the DNA TGTGCCAGCAGCGCAGAGAGGGCTAGATGGTACTTC.

With regard to this clonotype: Being one base from a much bigger clone, this may be a read error. The chain carries TRBV2 and TRBJ2-7, with D uncertain. Germline V gene lookup returns CDR1 SNHLY and CDR2 FYNNEI. Trimming removed 11 bases from V and 0 bases from J, with 20 bases in between. This CDR3 region has 15 residues. Written as DNA, the CDR3 is TGTGCCGGCATTATAGACCCTTGGAGCTCCTACGAGCAGTACTTC. This encodes CAGIIDPWSSYEQYF.

This clonotype was detected ten times or more. The rearrangement joins TRBV12-5 to TRBJ2-4, with 12 bases matching TRBD1. The CDR3 loop spans 14 amino acids. The ends lost 6 bases at V and 7 bases at J; junction bases unmatched: 4. Per germline, CDR1 LGHNT and CDR2 FRNRAP. CDR3 sequence: CASGGTGGVNIQYF. CDR3 nucleotides: TGTGCTAGTGGGGGGACAGGGGGCGTGAACATTCAGTACTTC. The entire variable domain, with the rest obtained from reference TRBV12-5 and TRBJ2-4, is as follows: DARVTQTPRHKVTEMGQEVTMRCQPILGHNTVFWYRQTMMQGLELLAYFRNRAPLDDSGMPKDRFSAEMPDATLATLKIQPSEPRDSAVYFCASGGTGGVNIQYFGAGTRLSVL.

This clonotype was picked up a small number of times. The chain combines TRBV11-2 with TRBJ2-1; 10 bases match TRBD2. The CDR3 is 16 amino acids. V gave up 5 bases and J gave up 7 bases; unmatched junction bases: 11. CDR1 and CDR2 (germline): SGHAT, FQNNGV. This CDR3 reads CASSPRGASGRNEQFF. CDR3 coding DNA: TGTGCCAGCAGCCCCAGAGGCGCTAGCGGGAGAAATGAGCAGTTCTTC.

This chain uses TRBV11-2 with TRBJ1-1, with no clear D. There are 11 residues in the CDR3. Germline V gives CDR1 SGHAT, CDR2 FQNNGV. The V gene lost 6 bases and the J gene lost 12 bases, with 14 bases spanning the gap. CDR3 amino acids: CASRGGPYTFF. The CDR3 DNA is TGTGCCAGCAGGGGAGGGCCCTATACTTTCTTT.

Many counts were recorded for this clonotype. The chain recombines TRBV12-3 or TRBV12-4 with TRBJ1-2, with 7 nucleotides matching TRBD1. This CDR3 region has 13 residues. V dropped 5 bases and J dropped 5; count of bases not matched to a gene: 5. The CDR3 loop is CASSDRDRYGYTF. Here the CDR3 DNA reads TGTGCCAGCAGTGACCGGGACAGATATGGCTACACCTTC.

The table lists this clonotype with many counts. This chain joins TRBV28 and TRBJ2-7; TRBD1 matches at 7 bases. CDR1 is MDHEN, CDR2 SYDVKM, per germline. J was trimmed by 5 bases and V by 6 bases; bases with no gene match: 7. There are 13 residues in the CDR3. The DNA of the CDR3 is TGTGCCAGCAGCCTTTCGACAGGGAACGAGCAGTACTTC. This sequence encodes CASSLSTGNEQYF.

This clonotype was observed at least ten times. The rearrangement links TRBV11-1 to TRBJ1-5; TRBD1 agrees at 8 bases. The CDR3 consists of 16 residues. Germline V lookup: CDR1 SGHAT, CDR2 FQDESV (reference sequence). Losses at the gene ends were 3 bases for V and 1 base for J; bases not matched to a gene: 5. The CDR3 is CASSLGTGQSNQPQHF. Here the CDR3 DNA reads TGTGCCAGCAGCTTGGGGACAGGCCAAAGCAATCAGCCCCAGCATTTT.

This clonotype was observed at least ten times. The V call is TRBV6-1, the J call TRBJ1-2; D is ambiguous. Germline values: CDR1 MNHNS, CDR2 SASEGT. Trimming shortened V by 4 bases and J by 4 bases, and 10 bases separated the two germline ends. CDR3 size: 13 residues. This CDR3 reads CASSVAESYGYTF. CDR3 nucleotides: TGTGCCAGCAGTGTGGCGGAGTCCTATGGCTACACCTTC.

This clonotype has a count of ten or more. The CDR3 region has the DNA TGTGCCAGCAGCCCACAGGCCCGACCCTACGAGCAGTACTTC. This encodes CASSPQARPYEQYF. The chain employs TRBV9 and TRBJ2-7; D is perhaps TRBD1 (5 bases). V was shortened by 4 bases and J by 2 bases, with 13 bases between the two germline ends. The CDR3 runs 14 residues. CDR1 and CDR2 from the germline V gene are SGDLS and YYNGEE.

The chain couples TRBV20-1 to TRBJ1-2, with 10 bases identical to TRBD1. V lost 1 base to trimming and J lost 4 bases; unmatched junction nucleotides: 9. There are 16 residues in the CDR3. CDR1 is DFQATT and CDR2 is SNEGSKA in the germline V gene (reference sequence). The CDR3 spells CSARARADRGTYGYTF. The CDR3, as DNA: TGCAGTGCTAGAGCCCGCGCGGACAGGGGGACCTATGGCTACACCTTC.

This clonotype was counted ten times or more. V and J are TRBV30 and TRBJ1-5; the match to TRBD1 covers 8 bases. Germline loops: CDR1 GTSNPN, CDR2 SVGIG (reference sequence). The CDR3 covers 14 residues. V lost 5 bases, J lost 3 bases, and 6 bases stayed unmatched. CDR3 nucleotide sequence: TGTGCCTGGGGCTCGGGACAGGTCAATCAGCCCCAGCATTTT. This sequence encodes CAWGSGQVNQPQHF. The variable domain in full, with the rest retrieved from reference TRBV30 and TRBJ1-5, is SQTIHQWPATLVQPVGSPLSLECTVEGTSNPNLYWYRQAAGRGLQLLFYSVGIGQISSEVPQNLSASRPQDRQFILSSKKLLLSDSGFYLCAWGSGQVNQPQHFGDGTRLSIL.

This clonotype was detected ten times or more. J is TRBJ2-2 and V is TRBV11-2; TRBD2 matches 11 bases. V lost 1 base and J lost 0; bases outside the gene matches: 4. The length of the CDR3 is 18 residues. Germline V gene sequence: CDR1 SGHAT, CDR2 FQNNGV. CDR3: CASSLGLAGTSNTGELFF. Written as DNA, the CDR3 is TGTGCCAGCAGCTTAGGACTAGCGGGAACTTCGAACACCGGGGAGCTGTTTTTT.